This TCR beta chain was captured by sequencing in a study of shared clonotypes between healthy human individuals (TCRdb year 2020). In the study overall: A couple of women and a few men aged 18 to 49 years were included in the cohort. Blood TCR repertoires of about five healthy adults were deeply sequenced to estimate repertoire size and the extent of clonotype sharing between individuals. Per donor, leukapheresis produced somewhere between about 0.94 and 9 billion PBMCs. Libraries were prepared and TCR repertoires were sequenced by different laboratories using diverse techniques, in order to increase sequencing depth and limit assay-specific biases. Results the study describes overall, beyond this receptor: The small number of donors limited the genetic and exposure-history diversity represented. Sampling was restricted to blood, and TCR repertoires in tissues likely differ from the TCR repertoires found in blood. Based on pairwise subsampling, the degree of clonotype sharing among donors was expected to be affected by sequencing depth.

The donors were healthy, HIV-negative adults who had no recently reported acute infections or vaccinations. Only Caucasian adults living in Nashville, Tennessee, USA were represented among the donors. For unsorted samples, approximately 84 million PBMCs were counted, and genomic DNA was extracted using the QIAamp DNA Blood Mini kit. Blood was collected by leukapheresis, and PBMCs were isolated by Ficoll-Histopaque density gradient centrifugation and then cryopreserved in liquid nitrogen vapor phase. Trimming accounts for 1 base at V and 3 bases at J, while the number of junction bases matched to no gene is 6. Via the germline V gene, CDR1 is SGHTA and CDR2 FQGNSA. Including cysteine and phenylalanine, the CDR3 has 15 amino acids. Only the CDR3 part of the read is kept: 45 bases, read in frame from the first base. Using the deep immunoSEQ assay, TCR CDR3 regions were amplified from genomic DNA by multiplex PCR. For each cell subset, the extracted genomic DNA was distributed evenly across all wells of several immunoSEQ 96-well plates, and each plate served as one replicate. Each replicate PCR for unsorted PBMC received about 0.3 ug genomic DNA, equal to 30,000 to 35,000 T cell genomes. Ten immunoSEQ deep assay plates were used to sequence the unsorted PBMC genomic DNA. Purified libraries were quantified with a Qubit 3.0 fluorometer, sized on a Bioanalyzer 2100, and re-quantified with the KAPA Library Quantification kit. A separate single-read 150-cycle Illumina NextSeq 550 flow cell was used to sequence each immunoSEQ 96-well plate. The authors' pipeline ran thus. The immunoSEQ output contained only junctional sequences without quality scores, so filtering could not match that applied to full-length reads. To assign V/J genes and CDR3, sequences were annotated against IMGT germline references using PyIR, a Python wrapper for IgBLAST v1.9. Reads were removed for weak V/J assignments (E-value above 1e-6), missing CDR3, stop codons, out-of-frame junctions, or ambiguous translated residues. V3J clonotypes were defined as sequences sharing an identical inferred V gene, J gene, and CDR3 amino acid sequence. To compute the percentage overlap between repertoires, the number of shared unique clonotypes was divided by the size of the smaller repertoire. RTK rarefaction, the Chao1 estimator, and Recon v2.1 estimates of unobserved clonotypes were used to assess repertoire richness. TCRdb retrieved this table from immuneACCESS and kept in-frame rearrangements only. Not all clones are present; in checked studies, unresolved V genes account for under half, and no reason is known for the remainder. That table is the source of V, J and clone size, and D and trimming were worked out from the DNA. Here the sample has fewer than 600,000 clones; 70% to 80% occur a single time. Of the sample, roughly 13% is held by the ten largest clones.

Worth noting for this clone: Which antigen it targets is not known. No qualities accompany the bases; no much larger clone lies one base away.

The sequence joins TRBV7-2 to TRBJ2-7; the central 7 bases match TRBD2. Material for sequencing was PBMCs. This receptor was identified in a woman aged 35 to 49 in good health. Some clones in this sample may be carry-over from other donors' samples. The bases are TGTGCCAGCAGCTTAGGGGATCTAGCGGACTACGAGCAGTACTTC. The encoded protein is CASSLGDLADYEQYF.